One and the same sample provided the 10 T cell receptor beta chains below, sequenced in a study of human T cells and chemical hapten exposure. TCRdb ran MiXCR on the RACE reads and lists one entry per CDR3 protein. The table has 300,000 to 450,000 distinct CDR3 sequences, roughly 4.8% seen once. Time point reported: patch test 1, 2 weeks after DPC sensitization. The treatment: therapeutic diphenylcyclopropenone sensitization with weekly scalp DPC. The source material was whole blood, sampled in connection with sensitization to the hapten diphenylcyclopropenone (DPC). The source of these receptors is a woman in her 50s with alopecia areata. Some clones in this sample may be carry-over from other donors' samples.

This clonotype has more than one count but fewer than ten. The chain joins TRBV20-1 to TRBJ1-4; D might be TRBD1 (5 bases). Germline loops: CDR1 DFQATT, CDR2 SNEGSKA (reference sequence). The CDR3 spans 15 residues. Between the trimmed V and J ends, which lost 4 bases and 3 bases, there was a span of 15 bases. CDR3 protein: CSAKGTGAANEKLFF. The DNA of the CDR3 is TGCAGTGCTAAAGGGACGGGTGCGGCTAATGAAAAACTGTTTTTT.

This clonotype was counted at least ten times. V is TRBV5-1 and J is TRBJ2-3; D is possibly TRBD1 or TRBD2 (5 bases each). This CDR3 contains 17 residues. Trimming left V 0 bases short and J 5 bases short, with 19 bases between. The V gene's germline CDR1 is SGHRS and CDR2 YFSETQ. The DNA for the CDR3 is TGCGCCAGCAGCTTGGTACAGGTCGTGGGAGCACAAGATACGCAGTATTTT. Amino acids: CASSLVQVVGAQDTQYF. The full variable domain, in which reference TRBV5-1 and TRBJ2-3 provide the parts outside the CDR3, is KAGVTQTPRYLIKTRGQQVTLSCSPISGHRSVSWYQQTPGQGLQFLFEYFSETQRNKGNFPGRFSGRQFSNSRSEMNVSTLELGDSALYLCASSLVQVVGAQDTQYFGPGTRLTVL.

This clonotype was observed many times. The chain employs TRBV29-1 and TRBJ2-5; D might be TRBD1 (6 bases). The CDR3 is 14 amino acids. Germline loops: CDR1 SQVTM, CDR2 ANQGSEA. V lost 3 bases and J 1 base, leaving 12 bases between the germline ends. As DNA, the CDR3 is TGCAGCGTTGAGGACGGACAGCTCCAAGAGACCCAGTACTTC. It codes for CSVEDGQLQETQYF. The full variable domain, completed using reference TRBV29-1 and TRBJ2-5, is SAVISQKPSRDICQRGTSLTIQCQVDSQVTMMFWYRQQPGQSLTLIATANQGSEATYESGFVIDKFPISRPNLTFSTLTVSNMSPEDSSIYLCSVEDGQLQETQYFGPGTRLLVL.

The chain links TRBV6-5 to TRBJ1-3, with unresolved D. Trimming removed 0 bases from V and 0 bases from J, with 15 bases in between. This CDR3 region has 18 residues. Germline V gene data show CDR1 as MNHEY and CDR2 as SVGAGI. CDR3 amino acids: CASSYSSSSGISGNTIYF. The CDR3 nucleotides read TGTGCCAGCAGTTACTCAAGTTCGTCCGGGATCTCTGGAAACACCATATATTTT.

CDR3 DNA sequence: TGTGCCAGCAGCTCGACAGGGGGTCCGTCTTCACCCCTCCACTTT. Encoded protein: CASSSTGGPSSPLHF. The rearrangement links TRBV7-3 to TRBJ1-6; 9 bases map to TRBD1. The length of the CDR3 is 15 residues. Trimming took 4 bases from V and 9 from J; bases not matched to a gene: 7. The germline CDR1 and CDR2 sequences are SGHTA and FQGTGA. The whole variable domain, remainder taken from reference TRBV7-3 and TRBJ1-6, is GAGVSQTPSNKVTEKGKYVELRCDPISGHTALYWYRQSLGQGPEFLIYFQGTGAADDSGLPNDRFFAVRPEGSVSTLKIQRTERGDSAVYLCASSSTGGPSSPLHFGNGTRLTVT.

The chain combines TRBV5-1 with TRBJ2-2, with D perhaps TRBD1 (6 bases). V was clipped by 2 bases and J by 2 bases, with 10 bases between them. The germline gives CDR1 SGHRS, CDR2 YFSETQ. This CDR3 has 15 residues. CDR3 nucleotides: TGCGCCAGCAGCTTACAGACAGGAAACACCGGGGAGCTGTTTTTT. Its protein product is CASSLQTGNTGELFF.

This clonotype was detected a few times. The rearrangement links TRBV10-3 to TRBJ2-3; 9 bases align to TRBD2. The germline V gene has CDR1 ENHRY and CDR2 SYGVKD. V shed 1 base and J 7 bases; nucleotides not matched to a gene: 3. This CDR3 is built from 14 residues. As DNA, the CDR3 is TGTGCCATCAGTGAGTTAGCGGGGGCCCATACGCAGTATTTT. Protein: CAISELAGAHTQYF.

This clonotype appeared many times. The V call is TRBV20-1, the J call TRBJ1-1, with a possible D match to TRBD1 (5 bases). There are 14 residues in the CDR3. The germline gives CDR1 DFQATT, CDR2 SNEGSKA (reference sequence). Trimming removed 6 bases at V and 0 bases at J, with 14 bases between. CDR3 sequence: CSATTAPLNTEAFF. As DNA, the CDR3 is TGCAGTGCCACGACAGCCCCTTTGAACACTGAAGCTTTCTTT.

As concerns this clonotype: A single base separates this from a much larger clone, so it may be a read error. The chain couples TRBV10-3 to TRBJ2-3; D not certain. The CDR3 is made up of 11 amino acids. Trimming shortened V by 6 bases and J by 1 base, and 2 bases separated the two germline ends. The germline gives CDR1 ENHRY, CDR2 SYGVKD. The CDR3 is CAISRTDTQYF. The CDR3, as DNA: TGTGCCATCAGCCGCACAGATACGCAGTATTTT.

The V call is TRBV29-1, the J call TRBJ2-2, with D possibly matching TRBD1 (5 bases). In germline, CDR1 is SQVTM, CDR2 ANQGSEA. This CDR3 region has 14 residues. V was trimmed by 3 bases and J by 4 bases, leaving 12 bases between them. CDR3 coding DNA: TGCAGCGTTGATCCTCAGGGTGGCACCGGGGAGCTGTTTTTT. Translated: CSVDPQGGTGELFF.